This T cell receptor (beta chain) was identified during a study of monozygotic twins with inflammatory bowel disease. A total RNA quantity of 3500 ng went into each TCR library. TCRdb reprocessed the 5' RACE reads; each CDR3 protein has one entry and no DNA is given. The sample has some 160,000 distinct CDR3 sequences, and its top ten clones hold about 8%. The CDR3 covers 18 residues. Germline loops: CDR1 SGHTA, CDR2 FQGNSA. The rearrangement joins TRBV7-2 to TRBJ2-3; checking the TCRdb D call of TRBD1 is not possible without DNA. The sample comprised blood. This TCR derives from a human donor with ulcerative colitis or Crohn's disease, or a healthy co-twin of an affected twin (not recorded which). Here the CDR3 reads CASSLAFTGTGGRNTQYF. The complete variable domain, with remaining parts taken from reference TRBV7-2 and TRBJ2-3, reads GAGVSQSPSNKVTEKGKDVELRCDPISGHTALYWYRQSLGQGLEFLIYFQGNSAPDKSGLPSDRFSAERTGGSVSTLTIQRTQQEDSAVYLCASSLAFTGTGGRNTQYFGPGTRLTVL.